Included here is one T cell receptor (beta chain) sequence, with context. The data were obtained in a study of blood T cell repertoires in COVID-19. Study overall: Acute and convalescent COVID-19 specimens originated in the United States, Italy and Spain.

Seattle's cohort entered during active infection and was followed longitudinally. With 6 bases clipped from V and 9 bases from J, the junction kept 9 bases outside the gene matches. CDR1 MNHEY and CDR2 SVGAGI come from the germline V gene. The CDR3 is made up of 14 amino acids. Under the authors' procedure: Amplifying reference gene primers gave estimates of nucleated cell counts. This table comes from immunoSEQ multiplex PCR, and its TCRdb copy is limited to in-frame clones, with some not included. That table is the source of V, J and clone size, and D and trimming were worked out from the DNA. The sample yields around 200,000 clones, roughly 77% seen once.

Sequencing was carried out using peripheral blood. The rearrangement links TRBV6-5 to TRBJ2-1, with 9 bases aligning to TRBD2. This receptor was identified in a woman in her thirties or forties with COVID-19, enrolled during active disease. CDR3 in DNA: TGTGCCAGCAGGATTGCGGGAGGGCGGGCTGAGCAGTTCTTC. Amino acid sequence: CASRIAGGRAEQFF.